The text below deals with one T cell receptor (beta chain). This sample is part of a study of control samples from healthy donors and cancer patients. The CDR3 covers 14 residues. Deletions cut 0 bases from V and 4 bases from J, with 9 bases between. Germline-derived CDR1 and CDR2 are MNHEY and SVGAGI. Only in-frame clones appear in the TCRdb table, and some are missing; sequencing was by immunoSEQ multiplex PCR. This sample has over 45,000 clones; just over 90% occur once, and the top ten carry 0.65% to 0.95%. Sequencing used PBMCs. The origin of this receptor is a young man with colorectal cancer. The rearrangement uses TRBV6-5 and TRBJ1-1; no definite D call. CDR3 nucleotides: TGTGCCAGCAGTTACTCTTCGGTGGGCACTGAAGCTTTCTTT. Translated: CASSYSSVGTEAFF.